The 27 T cell receptor beta chains reported below all come from one sample, sequenced in a study of immune evolution from preneoplasia to lung adenocarcinoma. TCRdb's copy holds only in-frame clones and misses some; the assay was immunoSEQ multiplex PCR. Of around 39,000 clones listed, roughly four fifths are singletons. What was sequenced was FFPE invasive lung adenocarcinoma tissue. The receptor source for this set is a person in their sixties with lung adenocarcinoma.

The V and J genes are TRBV11-1 and TRBJ2-2; the D is unclear. V was trimmed by 2 bases and J by 5 bases, leaving 3 bases between them. This CDR3 has 12 amino acids. Per germline, CDR1 SGHAT and CDR2 FQDESV (reference sequence). The CDR3 region is CASSLNTGELFF. DNA for the CDR3: TGTGCCAGCAGCTTAAATACCGGGGAGCTGTTTTTT.

The sample holds a few counts of this clone. The CDR3 loop reads CASSRQPGTSGTYEQYF. CDR3 nucleotide sequence: TGCGCCAGCAGCCGGCAACCAGGGACTAGCGGAACCTACGAGCAGTACTTC. The V and J genes are TRBV4-1 and TRBJ2-7, with 11 positions matching TRBD2. The ends lost 4 bases at V and 2 bases at J; junction bases unmatched: 10. The CDR3 is made up of 17 amino acids. Germline V lookup: CDR1 MGHRA, CDR2 YSYEKL.

This chain connects TRBV5-4 to TRBJ2-1, with D perhaps given as TRBD1 or TRBD2 (5 bases each). This CDR3 has 16 residues. Trimming shortened V by 4 bases and J by 0 bases, and 14 bases separated the two germline ends. Looked up from germline, CDR1 is SGHNT and CDR2 is YYREEE (reference sequence). CDR3 loop: CASSREQARSYNEQFF. CDR3 in DNA: TGTGCCAGCAGCCGGGAACAGGCCCGCTCCTACAATGAGCAGTTCTTC.

This clone was detected a few times. This chain joins TRBV5-5 and TRBJ2-7; D is perhaps TRBD1 (6 bases). Germline CDR1 SGHKS, CDR2 YYEKEE (reference sequence). V lost 1 base to trimming and J lost 7 bases, with 12 bases between them. The CDR3 consists of 13 residues. The CDR3 loop is CASSLSRGEEQYF. CDR3 bases: TGTGCCAGCAGCTTGAGCAGGGGAGAAGAGCAGTACTTC.

The chain uses TRBV5-4 and TRBJ2-1, with TRBD2 matching 11 bases. V was clipped by 0 bases and J by 7 bases; unmatched bases: 6. CDR1 is SGHNT, CDR2 YYREEE, per germline (reference sequence). The CDR3 runs 16 residues. CDR3 bases: TGTGCCAGCAGCTTGGGGGGGCTAGCGGGAGGAAATGAGCAGTTCTTC. This codes for CASSLGGLAGGNEQFF.

V is TRBV5-6 and J is TRBJ1-5; 7 positions match TRBD1. This CDR3 is 17 amino acids long. CDR1 and CDR2 (germline): SGHDT, YYEEEE. V lost 4 bases, J lost 0 bases, and 10 bases stayed unmatched. CDR3 coding DNA: TGTGCCAGCAGCCAAGTCCGACAGGGAGGTAGCAATCAGCCCCAGCATTTT. Amino acid sequence: CASSQVRQGGSNQPQHF.

V and J are TRBV7-9 and TRBJ2-1; D perhaps matches TRBD1 (5 bases). The CDR3 contains 15 residues. V shed 5 bases and J shed 0 bases, with 11 bases lying between them. Looked up from germline, CDR1 is SEHNR and CDR2 is FQNEAQ (reference sequence). CDR3 coding DNA: TGTGCCAGCAGCAAGGACACCAGCTCCTACAATGAGCAGTTCTTC. Translation gives CASSKDTSSYNEQFF. The variable domain in full, completed from reference TRBV7-9 and TRBJ2-1, reads DTGVSQNPRHKITKRGQNVTFRCDPISEHNRLYWYRQTLGQGPEFLTYFQNEAQLEKSRLLSDRFSAERPKGSFSTLEIQRTEQGDSAMYLCASSKDTSSYNEQFFGPGTRLTVL.

This chain joins TRBV18 and TRBJ2-5, with TRBD1 identical over 9 bases. There are 15 residues in the CDR3. The junction had 7 bases not matched to a gene; V was cut back by 4 bases and J by 4 bases. CDR1 is KGHSH, CDR2 LQKENI, per germline. CDR3 protein: CASSRRQGEGETQYF. The CDR3 coding sequence is TGTGCCAGCTCACGTAGACAGGGGGAAGGAGAGACCCAGTACTTC.

The gene calls are TRBV29-1 and TRBJ1-1, with a possible D match to TRBD1 (5 bases). CDR3 length equals 13 residues. Germline CDR1 is SQVTM and CDR2 is ANQGSEA. Trimming shortened V by 6 bases and J by 4 bases, and 15 bases separated the two germline ends. The CDR3, as DNA: TGCAGCGTCACCCAAGGGGCAAGCACTGAAGCTTTCTTT. It yields the protein CSVTQGASTEAFF.

The chain employs TRBV5-4 and TRBJ2-3; 11 bases agree with TRBD2. In germline, CDR1 is SGHNT, CDR2 YYREEE (reference sequence). Trimming took 4 bases from V and 6 from J; bases not matched to a gene: 16. CDR3 length equals 18 residues. CDR3 nucleotide sequence: TGTGCCAGCAGCCAAGATCTTGTTACTAGCGGGAGTCCTGATACGCAGTATTTT. Amino acid sequence: CASSQDLVTSGSPDTQYF.

The V and J genes are TRBV29-1 and TRBJ2-7, with D possibly TRBD2 on 5 matching bases. The germline V gene has CDR1 SQVTM and CDR2 ANQGSEA. The CDR3 has 11 amino acids. V shed 7 bases and J shed 7 bases, with 14 bases lying between them. In nucleotides, the CDR3 is TGCAGCGCGGGAACCGGGCTTGAGCAGTACTTC. This encodes CSAGTGLEQYF.

V usage is TRBV5-4 and J usage is TRBJ2-5; the match to TRBD2 covers 14 bases. V dropped 4 bases and J dropped 5; count of bases not matched to a gene: 7. CDR1 and CDR2 (germline): SGHNT, YYREEE (reference sequence). The CDR3 covers 16 residues. CDR3 bases: TGTGCCAGCAGCGCGAGACTAGCGGGAGGGGGGGAGACCCAGTACTTC. Protein: CASSARLAGGGETQYF.

V and J are TRBV5-1 and TRBJ2-1, with 9 nucleotides matching TRBD2. The CDR3 totals 13 residues. Losses at the gene ends were 3 bases for V and 10 bases for J; bases not matched to a gene: 5. Germline values: CDR1 SGHRS, CDR2 YFSETQ. The CDR3 DNA follows: TGCGCCAGCAGCTGGCTAGCGGGAAGGGAGCAGTTCTTC. Its protein product is CASSWLAGREQFF.

The rearrangement joins TRBV9 to TRBJ2-1; 11 bases are shared with TRBD2. The junction had 4 bases not matched to a gene; V was cut back by 4 bases and J by 4 bases. Germline values: CDR1 SGDLS, CDR2 YYNGEE. This CDR3 comprises 15 residues. CDR3 in DNA: TGTGCCAGCAGCCTAGGGACTAGCGGATACAATGAGCAGTTCTTC. Residues: CASSLGTSGYNEQFF.

A few counts support this clone. This rearrangement joins TRBV7-2 to TRBJ2-2, with D perhaps TRBD1 (6 bases). The CDR3 spans 16 residues. The V end was cut by 5 bases, the J end by 4 bases, with 17 bases between. Germline CDR1 reads SGHTA; CDR2 reads FQGNSA. The CDR3 sequence is CASSNYRASSTGELFF. DNA of the CDR3: TGTGCCAGCAGCAACTACAGGGCCTCGAGCACCGGGGAGCTGTTTTTT. Filled out from reference TRBV7-2 and TRBJ2-2, the complete variable domain reads GAGVSQSPSNKVTEKGKDVELRCDPISGHTALYWYRQSLGQGLEFLIYFQGNSAPDKSGLPSDRFSAERTGGSVSTLTIQRTQQEDSAVYLCASSNYRASSTGELFFGEGSRLTVL.

The chain combines TRBV2 with TRBJ2-7; no definite D call. CDR1 is SNHLY and CDR2 is FYNNEI in the germline V gene. V lost 5 bases and J lost 0, with 11 bases in between. The CDR3 totals 14 residues. The CDR3 protein is CASSFAHGSYEQYF. The CDR3 DNA follows: TGTGCCAGCAGTTTCGCGCACGGCTCCTACGAGCAGTACTTC.

The CDR3 spells CASSGGRSTDTQYF. CDR3 bases: TGCGCCAGCAGTGGTGGACGGAGCACAGATACGCAGTATTTT. The chain employs TRBV10-2 and TRBJ2-3; no definite D call. Germline V gene lookup returns CDR1 WSHSY and CDR2 SAAADI. Trimming shortened V by 4 bases and J by 0 bases, and 8 bases separated the two germline ends. The CDR3 extends over 14 amino acids.

This chain connects TRBV5-6 to TRBJ1-2; 8 bases are shared with TRBD1. Trimming removed 3 bases from V and 4 bases from J; junction bases left unmatched: 5. Looked up from germline, CDR1 is SGHDT and CDR2 is YYEEEE. This CDR3 comprises 14 residues. The CDR3 protein is CASSSRDRRYGYTF. CDR3 nucleotide sequence: TGTGCCAGCAGCTCCCGGGACAGGCGCTATGGCTACACCTTC. The complete variable domain, with remaining parts taken from reference TRBV5-6 and TRBJ1-2, reads DAGVTQSPTHLIKTRGQQVTLRCSPKSGHDTVSWYQQALGQGPQFIFQYYEEEERQRGNFPDRFSGHQFPNYSSELNVNALLLGDSALYLCASSSRDRRYGYTFGSGTRLTVV.

The rearrangement uses TRBV6-6 and TRBJ1-2, with unresolved D. This CDR3 is built from 12 residues. Germline CDR1 and CDR2: MNHNY and SVGAGI (reference sequence). Trimming shortened V by 4 bases and J by 9 bases, and 12 bases separated the two germline ends. The CDR3 nucleotides are TGTGCCAGCAGTTTCGGCCAAGGAAGCTACACCTTC. Protein: CASSFGQGSYTF.

This clone has only one observation. The chain uses TRBV30 and TRBJ2-4; 7 positions match TRBD1. CDR3 size: 12 residues. V lost 0 bases and J lost 8; bases outside the gene matches: 1. Germline V CDR1 and CDR2: GTSNPN, SVGIG (reference sequence). The CDR3: CAWSVQGHIQYF. CDR3 coding DNA: TGTGCCTGGAGTGTACAGGGGCACATTCAGTACTTC.

This clone has just a few counts. The chain combines TRBV19 with TRBJ2-3; 11 bases are a match to TRBD1. V lost 4 bases to trimming and J lost 5 bases; unmatched junction nucleotides: 14. This CDR3 is built from 18 residues. CDR1 and CDR2 (germline): LNHDA, SQIVND (reference sequence). CDR3 in DNA: TGTGCCAGTAGTAATGGCTGGGGGACAGGGGGGCAGAGAGATACGCAGTATTTT. Translating gives CASSNGWGTGGQRDTQYF.

This clone is termed medium-sized. The chain carries TRBV28 and TRBJ2-1, with TRBD1 as a possible D gene (6 bases). The CDR3 runs to 15 residues. Germline V gene sequence: CDR1 MDHEN, CDR2 SYDVKM. With 6 bases removed from V and 2 bases from J, the gap between germline ends came to 14 bases. CDR3 DNA sequence: TGTGCCAGCAGGCGAAACAGGGACCCCTACAATGAGCAGTTCTTC. This codes for CASRRNRDPYNEQFF.

This clone was counted only a few times. The chain links TRBV4-1 to TRBJ1-4; a weak D match, TRBD1 (5 bases). This CDR3 is 15 amino acids long. CDR1 MGHRA and CDR2 YSYEKL come from the germline V gene. V was pared by 3 bases and J by 8 bases, with 16 bases between. CDR3 in DNA: TGCGCCAGCAGCCATCAAGGGCCAGGGAAGGAAAAACTGTTTTTT. This codes for CASSHQGPGKEKLFF.

The V gene is TRBV6-1, the J gene TRBJ1-3; D is unclear. Germline V gene data show CDR1 as MNHNS and CDR2 as SASEGT. The V gene lost 8 bases and the J gene lost 1 base, with 12 bases spanning the gap. The CDR3 contains 14 residues. The CDR3 sequence is CASGPRGSGNTIYF. Here the CDR3 DNA reads TGTGCCAGCGGGCCCCGGGGTTCTGGAAACACCATATATTTT.

The chain uses TRBV6-5 and TRBJ1-5; D possibly corresponds to TRBD1 (6 bases). Trimming removed 5 bases from V and 6 bases from J, with 14 bases in between. The CDR3 spans 14 residues. CDR1 MNHEY and CDR2 SVGAGI come from the germline V gene. The CDR3 region is CASSRNRASQPQHF. The CDR3 coding sequence is TGTGCCAGCAGTCGTAACAGGGCGAGTCAGCCCCAGCATTTT.

The gene calls are TRBV5-1 and TRBJ1-1; D not resolved. This CDR3 is 16 amino acids long. V shed 1 base and J shed 2 bases, with 15 bases lying between them. The germline CDR1 and CDR2 sequences are SGHRS and YFSETQ. The CDR3 DNA sequence: TGCGCCAGCAGCTTGACGGCCCAGGCTGCTAACACTGAAGCTTTCTTT. Its protein is CASSLTAQAANTEAFF.

The chain links TRBV11-2 to TRBJ2-7; possible D gene TRBD2, 6 bases. V lost 6 bases, J lost 6 bases, and 15 bases lay in between. CDR1 and CDR2 from the germline V gene are SGHAT and FQNNGV. CDR3 length: 13 residues. The CDR3 sequence is CASRVVGGGEQYF. Here the CDR3 DNA reads TGTGCCAGCAGGGTCGTTGGGGGAGGCGAGCAGTACTTC.